This T cell receptor (beta chain) was sequenced in a study of T cells in Graves' hyperthyroidism and ophthalmopathy. The source material, RNA transcripts, was used to amplify TCR beta CDR3 regions. With the HTBI primer set, the TCR CDR3 went through a first round of RT-PCR. One entry per CDR3 protein, called by TCRdb with MiXCR from the multiplex PCR reads. The table has about 600,000 distinct CDR3 sequences, about a sixth seen once. Overall study findings and caveats: Model predictions of ophthalmopathy came a median 6.5 months before onset.

In regard to this clonotype: Its cognate antigen is unknown. A clone one base away is much larger, so this may be a read error.

The source of the PBMCs was 8.5 to 10 ml of fresh peripheral blood. Sequencing was done on a sample of blood. The receptor's source is a woman between 35 and 50 years old with Graves' ophthalmopathy.

CDR3: CVTRTGGVLVSDTQYF. In nucleotides, the CDR3 is TGTGTCACGCGGACAGGGGGCGTATTAGTGTCAGATACGCAGTATTTT. This chain uses TRBV28 with TRBJ2-3; 11 bases line up with TRBD1. The CDR3 is made up of 16 amino acids. The V gene's germline CDR1 is MDHEN and CDR2 SYDVKM.